This TCR beta chain was observed in a study of blood T cell repertoires in COVID-19. For the study at large: Sites across the United States, Italy and Spain contributed samples from acute and convalescent COVID-19. From T cells, B-cell-depleted T cells, or PBMCs came the material, which was cDNA or gDNA.

Per the study methods: Estimation of nucleated cell counts was performed using reference gene primer amplification. The data were produced by immunoSEQ multiplex PCR, yet TCRdb's version contains in-frame clones alone and is incomplete. V and J calls and clone size are those listed in that table; D and trimming were worked out from the DNA. The table lists under 150,000 clones, 75% to 90% of them singletons. Germline CDR1 is SNHLY and CDR2 is FYNNEI. The CDR3 covers 16 residues. V lost 9 bases, J lost 7 bases, and 14 bases stayed unmatched. Sequencing input: peripheral blood. The chain uses TRBV2 and TRBJ2-2; 10 positions agree with TRBD2. The TCR was taken from a woman aged 55-70 years with active COVID-19. CDR3 residues: CASSHPGLASGGELFF. CDR3 DNA sequence: TGTGCCAGTAGCCATCCGGGACTAGCGAGTGGCGGGGAGCTGTTTTTT.